This TCR beta chain was found in a study of blood T cell repertoires in COVID-19. On the study more broadly: Nucleic acid was either cDNA or gDNA, and it came from T cells, B-cell-depleted T cells, or PBMCs.

The germline V gene has CDR1 SQVTM and CDR2 ANQGSEA. There are 15 residues in the CDR3. Trimming stripped 0 bases from V and 10 bases from J, with 21 bases between. This table comes from immunoSEQ multiplex PCR, and its TCRdb copy is limited to in-frame clones, with some not included. The sample lists some 100,000 clones; more than 75% were seen once. V usage is TRBV29-1 and J usage is TRBJ1-1; D may be TRBD1 (5 bases). Sequencing used peripheral blood. The clonotype originates from a human donor in a cohort sampled during active COVID-19. The CDR3 reads CSVEDGAPTGWGAFF. The CDR3 region has the DNA TGCAGCGTTGAAGATGGGGCCCCTACAGGTTGGGGAGCTTTCTTT.